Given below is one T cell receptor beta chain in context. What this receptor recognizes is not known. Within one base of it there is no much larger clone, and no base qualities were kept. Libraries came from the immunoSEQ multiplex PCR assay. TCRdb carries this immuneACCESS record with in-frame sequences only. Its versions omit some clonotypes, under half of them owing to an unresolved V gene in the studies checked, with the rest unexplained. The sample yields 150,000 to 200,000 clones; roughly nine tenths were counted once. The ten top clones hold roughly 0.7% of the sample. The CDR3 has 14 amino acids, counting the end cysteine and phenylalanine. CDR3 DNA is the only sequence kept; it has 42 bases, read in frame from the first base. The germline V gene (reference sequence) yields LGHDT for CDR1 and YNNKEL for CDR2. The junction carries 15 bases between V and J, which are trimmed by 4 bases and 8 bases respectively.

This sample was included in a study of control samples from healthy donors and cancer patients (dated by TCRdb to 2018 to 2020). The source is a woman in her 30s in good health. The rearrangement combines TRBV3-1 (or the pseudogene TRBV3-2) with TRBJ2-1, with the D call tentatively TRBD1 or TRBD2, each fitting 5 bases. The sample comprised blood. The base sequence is TGTGCCAGCAGCCGTTTGAGGGGTAGGGATGAGCAGTTCTTC. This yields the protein CASSRLRGRDEQFF.